This T cell receptor (beta chain) was sequenced during a study of molecular identifiers for immune sequencing clone quantification. Overall study findings and caveats: Molecules of identical TCR sharing a barcode could underestimate highly expanded clone sizes.

Every naive CD8 library was made from between about 17,000 and 1,000,000 sorted cells with 10%, 30% or 50% RNA. Sorting was used to obtain naive CD8 T cells (CD8+CD4-CCR7+CD45RA+). To note about this clonotype: The target antigen is unknown. A much larger clone differs from this one at a single base, so this may be a read error.

Germline CDR1 is MNHEY and CDR2 is SVGEGT. Deletions cut 4 bases from V and 11 bases from J, with 26 bases between. There are 16 residues in the CDR3. Methods described previously were used for bulk TCR libraries, and listed TCR primers were applied. TCRdb re-derived calls from the PCR reads in MiXCR, one entry per CDR3 protein. The data show 490,000 or so distinct CDR3 sequences, with 20% to 25% seen just once and about 0.84% held by the top ten. The rearrangement uses TRBV6-2 or TRBV6-3 and TRBJ1-1, with D perhaps matching TRBD1 (5 bases). This receptor was identified in a human donor in good health. Some libraries in this study had Jurkat cell RNA spiked in. What was sequenced was naive CD8+ T cells from blood, with Jurkat cell RNA spiked in. Subset defined: FACS-sorted CD8+CD4-CCR7+CD45RA+ naive T cells. Written as DNA, the CDR3 is TGTGCCAGCAGTTCGCAGGGAGATGAGATATGGGATACCGCTTTCTTT. Translated: CASSSQGDEIWDTAFF.